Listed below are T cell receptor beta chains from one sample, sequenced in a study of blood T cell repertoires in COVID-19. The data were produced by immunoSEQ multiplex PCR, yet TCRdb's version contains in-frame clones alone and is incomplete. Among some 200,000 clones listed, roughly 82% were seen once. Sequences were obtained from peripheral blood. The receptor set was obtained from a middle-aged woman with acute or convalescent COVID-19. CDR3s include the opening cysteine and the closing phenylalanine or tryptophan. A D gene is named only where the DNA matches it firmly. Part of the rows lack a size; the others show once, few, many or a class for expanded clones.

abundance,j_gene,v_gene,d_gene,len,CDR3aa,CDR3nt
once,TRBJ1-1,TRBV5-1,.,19,CASRQSTKFIGGSRTEAFF,TGCGCCAGCCGGCAAAGCACGAAATTTATCGGGGGGTCCCGAACTGAAGCTTTCTTT
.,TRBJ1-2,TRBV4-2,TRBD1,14,CASRSTGQAYGYTF,TGTGCCTCCCGAAGCACGGGACAGGCTTATGGCTACACCTTC
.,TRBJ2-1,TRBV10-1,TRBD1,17,CASTIRWDRGTYNEQFF,TGCGCCAGCACCATAAGGTGGGACAGGGGGACCTACAATGAGCAGTTCTTC
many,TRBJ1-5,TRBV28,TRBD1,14,CASRLGQVDQPQHF,TGTGCCAGCAGGCTTGGACAGGTCGATCAGCCCCAGCATTTT
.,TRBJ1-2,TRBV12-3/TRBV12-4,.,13,CASTYGGAYGYTF,TGTGCCAGCACCTACGGAGGGGCCTATGGCTACACCTTC
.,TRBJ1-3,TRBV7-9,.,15,CASTPAGGSGNTIYF,TGTGCCAGCACCCCCGCGGGGGGCTCTGGAAACACCATATATTTT
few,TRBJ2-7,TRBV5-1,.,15,CASSLAGNSADEQYF,TGCGCCAGCAGCTTGGCCGGTAACTCCGCGGACGAGCAGTACTTC
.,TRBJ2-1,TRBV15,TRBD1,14,CATSREDRGNEQFF,TGTGCCACCAGCAGAGAAGACAGGGGCAATGAGCAGTTCTTC
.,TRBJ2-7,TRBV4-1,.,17,CASSQPSRGRYLHEQYF,TGCGCCAGCAGCCAACCATCACGGGGGAGGTATCTCCACGAGCAGTACTTC
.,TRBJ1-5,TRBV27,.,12,CASSSGYQPQHF,TGTGCCAGCAGTTCAGGCTATCAGCCCCAGCATTTT
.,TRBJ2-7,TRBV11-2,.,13,CASGWGLIYEQYF,TGTGCCAGCGGGTGGGGACTGATCTACGAGCAGTACTTC
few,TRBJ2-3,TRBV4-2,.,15,CASSDGQVGSDTQYF,TGTGCCAGCAGCGACGGCCAGGTTGGGTCAGATACGCAGTATTTT
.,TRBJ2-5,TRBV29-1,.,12,CSVDTGQETQYF,TGCAGCGTTGATACGGGCCAAGAGACCCAGTACTTC
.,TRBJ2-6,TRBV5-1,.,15,CASSLGQGGANVLTF,TGCGCCAGCAGCTTGGGACAAGGTGGGGCCAACGTCCTGACTTTC
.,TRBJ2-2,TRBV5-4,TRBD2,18,CASSPGLAGEGATGELFF,TGTGCCAGCAGCCCGGGACTAGCGGGAGAAGGGGCCACCGGGGAGCTGTTTTTT
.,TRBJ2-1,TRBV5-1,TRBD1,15,CASSQGQGAQGEQFF,TGCGCCAGCAGCCAAGGACAGGGGGCGCAGGGTGAGCAGTTCTTC
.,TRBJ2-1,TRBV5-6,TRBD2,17,CASSHTARTSGYNEQFF,TGTGCCAGCAGCCATACTGCAAGGACTAGCGGATACAATGAGCAGTTCTTC
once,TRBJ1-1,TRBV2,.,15,CASSDLSRRNTEAFF,TGTGCCAGCAGTGATTTGTCCAGAAGGAACACTGAAGCTTTCTTT
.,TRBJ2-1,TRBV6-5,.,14,CASRVRSSYNEQFF,TGTGCCAGCAGGGTGAGGAGCTCCTACAATGAGCAGTTCTTC
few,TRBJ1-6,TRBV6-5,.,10,CAAGGSPLHF,TGTGCCGCCGGGGGTTCACCCCTCCACTTT
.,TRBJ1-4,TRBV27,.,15,CASSLFSSDNEKLFF,TGTGCCAGCAGTTTATTTAGCAGCGATAATGAAAAACTGTTTTTT
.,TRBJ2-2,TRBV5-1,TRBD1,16,CASSPVMGQYTGELFF,TGCGCCAGCAGCCCCGTAATGGGACAGTACACCGGGGAGCTGTTTTTT
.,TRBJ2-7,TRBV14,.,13,CASSQISASEQYF,TGTGCCAGCAGCCAAATCAGCGCTAGCGAGCAGTACTTC
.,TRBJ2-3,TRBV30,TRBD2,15,CAWSALAGGSDTQYF,TGTGCCTGGAGTGCATTAGCGGGAGGATCAGATACGCAGTATTTT
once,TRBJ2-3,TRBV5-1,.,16,CASSLAVGGLTDTQYF,TGCGCCAGCAGCTTGGCGGTCGGGGGGCTCACAGATACGCAGTATTTT
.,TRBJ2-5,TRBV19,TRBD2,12,CASSLAEETQYF,TGTGCCAGTAGCCTAGCGGAAGAGACCCAGTACTTC
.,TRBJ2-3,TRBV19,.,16,CASSIIGTASTDTQYF,TGTGCCAGTAGTATCATAGGGACTGCTAGCACAGATACGCAGTATTTT
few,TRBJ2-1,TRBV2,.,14,CASSPGLRMGEQFF,TGTGCCAGCAGTCCTGGACTCCGGATGGGTGAGCAGTTCTTC
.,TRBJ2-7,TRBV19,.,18,CASSPRGGSMRLSYEQYF,TGTGCCAGTAGTCCTCGAGGGGGTTCAATGAGACTAAGCTACGAGCAGTACTTC
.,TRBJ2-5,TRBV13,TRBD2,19,CASSFASGRAHGLIGTQYF,TGTGCCAGCAGCTTCGCTAGCGGGAGGGCCCATGGTTTAATAGGGACCCAGTACTTC
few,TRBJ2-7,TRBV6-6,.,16,CASTPGGALSSYEQYF,TGTGCCAGCACCCCCGGGGGAGCGCTGAGCTCCTACGAGCAGTACTTC